The clone carrying this T cell receptor beta chain occurred a few times. Germline-derived CDR1 and CDR2 are SGDLS and YYNGEE. V shed 0 bases, J shed 5 bases, and the junction held 0 bases outside the gene matches. The CDR3 covers 14 residues. These data are taken from a study of blood T cell repertoires in COVID-19. Study details: Acute-phase and convalescent COVID-19 samples originated in the United States, Italy and Spain. Sources were T cells, B-cell-depleted T cells, or PBMCs; the material itself was cDNA or gDNA.

Original data processing: Researchers report that nucleated cell counts were estimated from reference gene primer amplification. Sequencing used immunoSEQ multiplex PCR; TCRdb keeps in-frame clones, though not all of them. The V and J calls and the clone size are those of that table, but D and trimming were determined from the DNA. The data show under 130,000 clones, with under 90% seen just once and approximately 12% held by the top ten. This receptor was taken from a human donor in a cohort sampled during active or convalescent COVID-19. Sample: peripheral blood. V is TRBV9 and J is TRBJ2-5; 11 nucleotides match TRBD2. The DNA of the CDR3 is TGTGCCAGCAGCGTAGGGACTAGCGGGGAGACCCAGTACTTC. Protein product: CASSVGTSGETQYF.